These 16 T cell receptor beta chains were sequenced from one sample in a study of cytomegalovirus exposure and HLA in healthy donors. Profiling relied on immunoSEQ multiplex PCR, and the TCRdb table lists in-frame clones only, not all of them. This sample carries 250,000 to 400,000 clones, approximately 91% of them seen once, and the ten largest clones take more than 0.95%. Sequencing input: PBMCs. These receptors originate from a man in his thirties or forties in good health and CMV-seronegative.

This rearrangement joins TRBV19 to TRBJ2-1, with 7 bases fitting TRBD2. Germline CDR1 LNHDA, CDR2 SQIVND (reference sequence). With V trimmed by 6 bases and J by 8 bases, 7 bases remained unmatched. The CDR3 spans 13 residues. The CDR3 nucleotides are TGTGCCAGTAGCCCCCGGGGGAGGGATGAGCAGTTCTTC. It specifies CASSPRGRDEQFF.

The V and J genes are TRBV7-2 and TRBJ1-2; D is unclear. CDR1 and CDR2 from the germline V gene are SGHTA and FQGNSA. The CDR3 consists of 16 residues. Trimming took off 6 bases at V and 6 bases at J, with 23 bases between the two ends. The CDR3 DNA sequence: TGTGCCAGCAGTTTATCGTACCAAGGCACGGGGAATGGCTACACCTTC. Protein product: CASSLSYQGTGNGYTF.

The rearrangement joins TRBV30 to TRBJ1-2; D gene unclear. From germline, CDR1 is GTSNPN and CDR2 SVGIG (reference sequence). V lost 8 bases to trimming and J lost 2 bases, with 18 bases between them. The CDR3 spans 14 residues. CDR3 residues: CAQTIAAVNYGYTF. CDR3 nucleotide sequence: TGTGCCCAAACCATAGCGGCGGTCAACTATGGCTACACCTTC.

The chain carries TRBV4-1 and TRBJ1-1; 7 bases line up with TRBD1. Trimming at V came to 0 bases and at J to 7 bases, leaving 5 bases not matched to a gene. The CDR3 extends over 14 amino acids. From germline, CDR1 is MGHRA and CDR2 YSYEKL. The CDR3: CASSQEEYRGEAFF. The CDR3 DNA follows: TGCGCCAGCAGCCAAGAAGAATACAGGGGTGAAGCTTTCTTT.

The rearrangement links TRBV6-1 to TRBJ2-7; TRBD1 aligns across 7 bases. CDR1 is MNHNS, CDR2 SASEGT, per germline. The CDR3 extends over 12 amino acids. Trimming cost V 8 bases and J 2 bases; bases outside gene matches: 3. CDR3 bases: TGTGCCAGCCGGGACAGCACCTACGAGCAGTACTTC. Its protein product is CASRDSTYEQYF.

The chain links TRBV5-1 to TRBJ2-7, with 7 bases identical to TRBD1. The length of the CDR3 is 15 residues. Germline V CDR1 and CDR2: SGHRS, YFSETQ. V lost 0 bases and J lost 2; bases outside the gene matches: 5. Here the CDR3 reads CASSLAAGQAYEQYF. Written as DNA, the CDR3 is TGCGCCAGCAGCTTGGCCGCCGGACAGGCCTACGAGCAGTACTTC.

The J gene is TRBJ2-7, the V gene TRBV6-5, with D hard to call. The germline V and J ends were trimmed by 0 bases and 4 bases, with 7 bases remaining between them. The CDR3 sequence is 13 residues long. Germline assignment: CDR1 MNHEY and CDR2 SVGAGI. The CDR3 reads CASSYSTGYEQYF. The CDR3 DNA follows: TGTGCCAGCAGTTACTCGACGGGTTACGAGCAGTACTTC.

The chain couples TRBV4-1 to TRBJ1-2; no clear D. Per germline, CDR1 MGHRA and CDR2 YSYEKL. There are 13 residues in the CDR3. Trimming shortened V by 0 bases and J by 10 bases, and 12 bases separated the two germline ends. The CDR3 here is CASSQDTRSTYTF. CDR3 nucleotides: TGCGCCAGCAGCCAAGATACTAGGAGCACCTACACCTTC.

A few counts support this clone. Germline is not matched at one junction end, which may reflect a read error. The chain couples TRBV2 to TRBJ1-5; the D gene is possibly TRBD1 (6 bases). The CDR3 loop spans 15 amino acids. Germline CDR1 is SNHLY and CDR2 is FYNNEI. The CDR3 bases are TGTGCCAGCAATGAACAGGGTAGGGGGAATCAGCCCCAGCATTTT. It specifies CASNEQGRGNQPQHF. The variable domain in full, completed from reference TRBV2 and TRBJ1-5, reads EPEVTQTPSHQVTQMGQEVILRCVPISNHLYFYWYRQILGQKVEFLVSFYNNEISEKSEIFDDQFSVERPDGSNFTLKIRSTKLEDSAMYFCASNEQGRGNQPQHFGDGTRLSIL.

The chain combines TRBV5-1 with TRBJ2-2, with 10 positions matching TRBD1. The V gene end was trimmed by 2 bases and the J gene end by 4 bases; junction bases not matched to a gene: 8. This CDR3 spans 17 amino acids. Looked up from germline, CDR1 is SGHRS and CDR2 is YFSETQ. CDR3 region: CASSFGTGATSTGELFF. DNA of the CDR3: TGCGCCAGCAGCTTTGGGACAGGGGCTACCTCCACCGGGGAGCTGTTTTTT.

V gene TRBV6-1 combines with J gene TRBJ1-5; D is undetermined. V was pared by 4 bases and J by 0 bases, with 10 bases between. The CDR3 has 15 amino acids. The germline V gene encodes CDR1 MNHNS and CDR2 SASEGT. CDR3 protein: CASSGRRVSNQPQHF. DNA for the CDR3: TGTGCCAGCAGTGGACGTCGGGTTAGCAATCAGCCCCAGCATTTT.

The chain combines TRBV10-3 with TRBJ2-7, with TRBD1 identical over 10 bases. This CDR3 comprises 15 residues. The germline CDR1 and CDR2 sequences are ENHRY and SYGVKD. The junction had 7 bases not matched to a gene; V was cut back by 5 bases and J by 3 bases. CDR3 DNA: TGTGCCATCAGTCTCAAGGACAGGGGGGTCTACGAGCAGTACTTC. This codes for CAISLKDRGVYEQYF.

V and J are TRBV5-1 and TRBJ1-2, with TRBD1 matching 9 bases. The ends lost 3 bases at V and 8 bases at J; junction bases unmatched: 11. The CDR3 is 15 amino acids. In germline, CDR1 is SGHRS, CDR2 YFSETQ. In DNA form, the CDR3 reads TGCGCCAGCAGCTCGGGTTTCACAGGGGGCGTCGGCTACACCTTC. It yields the protein CASSSGFTGGVGYTF. Full variable domain (remainder filled in from reference TRBV5-1 and TRBJ1-2): KAGVTQTPRYLIKTRGQQVTLSCSPISGHRSVSWYQQTPGQGLQFLFEYFSETQRNKGNFPGRFSGRQFSNSRSEMNVSTLELGDSALYLCASSSGFTGGVGYTFGSGTRLTVV.

The chain joins TRBV7-2 to TRBJ1-3, with 9 bases aligning to TRBD1. CDR3 length: 14 residues. Losses at the gene ends were 6 bases for V and 3 bases for J; bases not matched to a gene: 3. In germline, CDR1 is SGHTA, CDR2 FQGNSA. The CDR3 coding sequence is TGTGCCAGCAGTTTGGACAGGGGTGGAAACACCATATATTTT. Translation gives CASSLDRGGNTIYF.

The rearrangement links TRBV10-2 to TRBJ2-3; tentatively, D is TRBD1 (6 bases). The CDR3 runs 19 residues. In germline, CDR1 is WSHSY, CDR2 SAAADI. The V end was cut by 5 bases, the J end by 1 base, with 25 bases between. The CDR3 protein is CASSQAYSVPRGGTDTQYF. The CDR3 DNA follows: TGCGCCAGCAGTCAAGCCTACTCCGTACCCAGGGGCGGCACAGATACGCAGTATTTT.

The chain carries TRBV27 and TRBJ1-2, with 8 bases identical to TRBD1. The CDR3 totals 14 residues. J was trimmed by 3 bases and V by 8 bases; bases with no gene match: 8. The V gene's germline CDR1 is MNHEY and CDR2 SMNVEV (reference sequence). CDR3 sequence reads: CASLGQGADYGYTF. As DNA, the CDR3 is TGTGCCAGCCTAGGGCAGGGGGCCGACTATGGCTACACCTTC.